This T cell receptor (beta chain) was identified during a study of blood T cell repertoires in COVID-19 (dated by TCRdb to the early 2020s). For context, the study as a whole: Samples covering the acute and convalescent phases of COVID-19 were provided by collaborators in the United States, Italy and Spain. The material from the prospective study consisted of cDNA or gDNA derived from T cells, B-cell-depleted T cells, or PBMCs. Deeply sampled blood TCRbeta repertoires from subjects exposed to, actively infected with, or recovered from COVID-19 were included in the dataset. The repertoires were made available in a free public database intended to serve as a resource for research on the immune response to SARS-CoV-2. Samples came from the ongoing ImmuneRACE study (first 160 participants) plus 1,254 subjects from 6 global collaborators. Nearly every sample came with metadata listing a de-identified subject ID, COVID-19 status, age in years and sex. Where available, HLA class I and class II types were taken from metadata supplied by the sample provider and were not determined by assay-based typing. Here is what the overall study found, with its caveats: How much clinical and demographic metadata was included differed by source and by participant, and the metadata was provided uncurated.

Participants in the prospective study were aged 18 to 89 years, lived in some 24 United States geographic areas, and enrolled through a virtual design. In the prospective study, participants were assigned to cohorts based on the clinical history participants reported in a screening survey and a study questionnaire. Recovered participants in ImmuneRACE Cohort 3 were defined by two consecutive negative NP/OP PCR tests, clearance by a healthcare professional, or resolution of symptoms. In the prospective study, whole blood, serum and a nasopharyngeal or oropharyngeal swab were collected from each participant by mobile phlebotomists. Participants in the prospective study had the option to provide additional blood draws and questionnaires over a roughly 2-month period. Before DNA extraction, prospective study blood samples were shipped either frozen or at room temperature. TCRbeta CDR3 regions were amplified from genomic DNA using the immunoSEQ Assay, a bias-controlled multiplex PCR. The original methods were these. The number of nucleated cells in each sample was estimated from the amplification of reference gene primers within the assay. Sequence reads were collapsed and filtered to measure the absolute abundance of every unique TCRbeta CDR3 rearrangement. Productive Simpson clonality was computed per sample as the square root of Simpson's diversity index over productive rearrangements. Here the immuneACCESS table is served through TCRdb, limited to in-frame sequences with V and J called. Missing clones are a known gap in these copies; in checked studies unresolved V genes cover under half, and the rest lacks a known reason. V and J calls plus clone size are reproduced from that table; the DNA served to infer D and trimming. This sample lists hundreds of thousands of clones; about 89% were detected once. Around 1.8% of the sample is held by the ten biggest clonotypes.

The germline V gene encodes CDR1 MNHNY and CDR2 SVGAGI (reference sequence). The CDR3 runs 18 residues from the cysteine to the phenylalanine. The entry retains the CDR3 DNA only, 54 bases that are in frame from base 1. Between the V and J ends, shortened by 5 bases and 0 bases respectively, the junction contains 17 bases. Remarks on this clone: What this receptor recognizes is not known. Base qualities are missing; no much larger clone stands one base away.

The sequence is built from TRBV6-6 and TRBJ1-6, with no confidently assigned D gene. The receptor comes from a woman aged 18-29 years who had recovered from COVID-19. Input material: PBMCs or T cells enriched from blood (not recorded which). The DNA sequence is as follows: TGTGCCAGCAGTCCCGGAGAGGGCGGGAGCTCCTATAATTCACCCCTCCACTTT. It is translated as CASSPGEGGSSYNSPLHF.